These 21 T cell receptor beta chains were all obtained from the same sample, sequenced in a study of cytomegalovirus exposure and HLA in healthy donors. PCR primers comprised 60 Vbeta and 13 Jbeta primers. Data came from immunoSEQ multiplex PCR; TCRdb stores just in-frame clones and leaves some out. Altogether 140,000 to 150,000 clones are present, roughly four fifths being singletons, with the ten largest covering approximately 3.6%. The specimen sequenced was PBMCs. These receptors originate from a male donor in good health and CMV-seronegative.

The chain carries TRBV20-1 and TRBJ2-7; 7 nucleotides align to TRBD1. Losses at the gene ends were 3 bases for V and 6 bases for J; bases not matched to a gene: 2. The germline V gene encodes CDR1 DFQATT and CDR2 SNEGSKA (reference sequence). The CDR3 runs to 11 residues. DNA of the CDR3: TGCAGTGCTAGGACAGGGATCGAGCAGTACTTC. It yields the protein CSARTGIEQYF.

This clone appeared once. The CDR3 DNA sequence: TGTGCCACCAGCAGGGCCCTAACTGGCGGGAGTTTAGCAGATACGCAGTATTTT. Encoded protein: CATSRALTGGSLADTQYF. The chain is built from TRBV15 and TRBJ2-3; 7 positions agree with TRBD2. CDR3 length equals 18 residues. Germline CDR1 LNHNV, CDR2 YYDKDF (reference sequence). V was pared by 3 bases and J by 4 bases, with 16 bases of the junction left unmatched.

The chain is built from TRBV6-6 and TRBJ2-7, with 9 bases aligning to TRBD1. After removal of 2 bases from V and 2 bases from J, the junction contained 4 bases not matched to a gene. The CDR3 has 15 residues. Germline CDR1 reads MNHNY; CDR2 reads SVGAGI (reference sequence). As DNA, the CDR3 is TGTGCCAGCAGTTACCCCGGGACAGGGACCTACGAGCAGTACTTC. It codes for CASSYPGTGTYEQYF.

V gene TRBV11-2 combines with J gene TRBJ2-1; TRBD1 matches at 8 bases. Germline CDR1 and CDR2: SGHAT and FQNNGV. The CDR3 spans 14 residues. Losses at the gene ends were 5 bases for V and 7 bases for J; bases not matched to a gene: 7. CDR3 protein: CASSPRTGLNEQFF. The CDR3 DNA follows: TGTGCCAGCAGCCCCAGGACAGGGTTAAATGAGCAGTTCTTC.

The J gene is TRBJ2-1, the V gene TRBV4-3, with 12 positions matching TRBD2. The CDR3 contains 16 residues. Germline V CDR1 and CDR2: LGHNA, YSLEER. The V and J ends lost 1 base and 2 bases, in that order; junction bases with no gene match: 0. CDR3: CASSQGTSGTYNEQFF. CDR3 DNA sequence: TGCGCCAGCAGCCAAGGGACTAGCGGGACCTACAATGAGCAGTTCTTC.

CDR3 sequence (DNA): TGTGCCAGCAGCTCTCAGGGGCCGGGGGGTGAAAAACTGTTTTTT. It specifies CASSSQGPGGEKLFF. The V gene is TRBV7-2, the J gene TRBJ1-4; D is possibly TRBD1 (6 bases). The CDR3 contains 15 residues. Germline loops: CDR1 SGHTA, CDR2 FQGNSA. Trimming pared 4 bases from V and 7 bases from J, leaving 16 bases between.

This clone was seen just once. The chain joins TRBV9 to TRBJ2-1; weak D call: TRBD1 (6 bases). V was clipped by 4 bases and J by 1 base, with 15 bases between them. This CDR3 region has 16 residues. CDR1 and CDR2 (germline): SGDLS, YYNGEE. The CDR3 loop is CASSINGQPSYNEQFF. Here the CDR3 DNA reads TGTGCCAGCAGCATAAACGGACAGCCATCCTACAATGAGCAGTTCTTC.

This chain connects TRBV9 to TRBJ2-7; 10 positions match TRBD2. This CDR3 region has 15 residues. Germline assignment: CDR1 SGDLS and CDR2 YYNGEE. Trimming cost V 2 bases and J 2 bases; bases outside gene matches: 4. The CDR3 here is CASSVGLAATYEQYF. The CDR3 DNA sequence: TGTGCCAGCAGCGTCGGACTAGCGGCTACCTACGAGCAGTACTTC.

J is TRBJ2-7 and V is TRBV7-8; 10 bases are shared with TRBD1. Germline V gene lookup returns CDR1 SGHVS and CDR2 FQNEAQ. J lost 4 bases, V lost 4 bases, and 7 bases had no gene match. The CDR3 sequence is 15 residues long. CDR3 sequence (DNA): TGTGCCAGCAGCTCGCCGGGACAGGGGATTTACGAGCAGTACTTC. Its translation is CASSSPGQGIYEQYF.

The rearrangement links TRBV5-1 to TRBJ1-4; D perhaps matches TRBD1 (5 bases). V was cut by 4 bases and J by 7 bases, with 11 bases left in between. The CDR3 consists of 13 residues. Germline CDR1 is SGHRS and CDR2 is YFSETQ. CDR3: CASSTREGEKLFF. CDR3 DNA sequence: TGCGCCAGCAGCACCAGGGAAGGTGAAAAACTGTTTTTT.

V gene TRBV15 combines with J gene TRBJ2-1; TRBD2 is a possible D gene (5 bases). V lost 3 bases to trimming and J lost 7 bases, with 16 bases between them. This CDR3 has 15 amino acids. Looked up from germline, CDR1 is LNHNV and CDR2 is YYDKDF (reference sequence). The CDR3 spells CATSSPSPGINEQFF. In DNA form, the CDR3 reads TGTGCCACCAGCAGTCCATCTCCCGGGATAAATGAGCAGTTCTTC.

This clone has only one observation. This chain joins TRBV9 and TRBJ2-3, with D perhaps matching TRBD2 (5 bases). This CDR3 has 16 amino acids. Germline CDR1 and CDR2: SGDLS and YYNGEE. V gave up 0 bases and J gave up 2 bases, with 13 bases separating them. The CDR3 nucleotides are TGTGCCAGCAGCGTAGCCACTAGGCCCAACACAGATACGCAGTATTTT. It translates to CASSVATRPNTDTQYF.

The V gene is TRBV5-4, the J gene TRBJ2-7, with 7 nucleotides matching TRBD1. Unmatched junction bases numbered 6, after V lost 0 bases and J lost 6 bases. The CDR3 consists of 14 residues. Germline V lookup: CDR1 SGHNT, CDR2 YYREEE (reference sequence). CDR3 sequence: CASSLARQGGEQYF. CDR3 bases: TGTGCCAGCAGCTTGGCCCGACAGGGCGGCGAGCAGTACTTC.

The rearrangement joins TRBV30 to TRBJ1-2; 7 bases map to TRBD1. V lost 4 bases to trimming and J lost 4 bases; unmatched junction nucleotides: 3. The V gene's germline CDR1 is GTSNPN and CDR2 SVGIG (reference sequence). There are 12 residues in the CDR3. The CDR3 reads CAWKTGTYGYTF. DNA for the CDR3: TGTGCCTGGAAGACAGGGACCTATGGCTACACCTTC.

This clone appeared a single time. The rearrangement uses TRBV27 and TRBJ2-1; 9 nucleotides match TRBD1. The CDR3 loop spans 14 amino acids. CDR1 and CDR2 (germline): MNHEY, SMNVEV (reference sequence). Unmatched junction bases numbered 6, after V lost 5 bases and J lost 7 bases. CDR3 nucleotides: TGTGCCAGCAGTCCCGACAGGGGGGGGAATGAGCAGTTCTTC. The encoded protein is CASSPDRGGNEQFF.

This clone was picked up one time. The genes are TRBV7-9 and TRBJ2-2; maybe TRBD2 (6 bases). V lost 0 bases and J lost 5, with 16 bases in between. Germline V gene data show CDR1 as SEHNR and CDR2 as FQNEAQ (reference sequence). CDR3 size: 17 residues. CDR3 region: CASSLAARGTRTGELFF. The DNA for the CDR3 is TGTGCCAGCAGCTTAGCGGCCCGGGGGACGAGGACCGGGGAGCTGTTTTTT.

The V gene is TRBV7-8, the J gene TRBJ2-2, with 9 bases that match TRBD2. Germline values: CDR1 SGHVS, CDR2 FQNEAQ. Trimming at V came to 5 bases and at J to 4 bases, leaving 5 bases not matched to a gene. The CDR3 loop spans 15 amino acids. The CDR3: CASSARLAVTGELFF. The CDR3 bases are TGTGCCAGCAGCGCGAGACTAGCGGTCACCGGGGAGCTGTTTTTT.

This clone was observed a handful of times. The chain carries TRBV5-1 and TRBJ1-1; D perhaps matches TRBD1 (5 bases). V was cut by 1 base and J by 4 bases, with 14 bases left in between. CDR1 and CDR2 (germline): SGHRS, YFSETQ. The CDR3 extends over 15 amino acids. The CDR3 spells CASSLRGGGGTEAFF. The CDR3 DNA follows: TGCGCCAGCAGCTTGAGGGGAGGCGGAGGCACTGAAGCTTTCTTT.

This clone was seen only a few times. This rearrangement joins TRBV7-7 to TRBJ2-2; maybe TRBD2 (5 bases). Germline V gene lookup returns CDR1 SSHAT and CDR2 FNYEAQ (reference sequence). The CDR3 is 12 amino acids. The germline V and J ends were trimmed by 6 bases and 6 bases, with 8 bases remaining between them. The CDR3 DNA is TGTGCCAGCAGGACGGGATCCGGGGAGCTGTTTTTT. Protein product: CASRTGSGELFF. The variable domain in full, completed from reference TRBV7-7 and TRBJ2-2, reads GAGVSQSPRYKVTKRGQDVTLRCDPISSHATLYWYQQALGQGPEFLTYFNYEAQPDKSGLPSDRFSAERPEGSISTLTIQRTEQRDSAMYRCASRTGSGELFFGEGSRLTVL.

The chain recombines TRBV6-5 with TRBJ2-1; 7 bases match TRBD1. The CDR3 covers 15 residues. Germline CDR1 reads MNHEY; CDR2 reads SVGAGI. With V trimmed by 3 bases and J by 2 bases, 4 bases remained unmatched. CDR3 in amino acids: CASSYRGTAYNEQFF. CDR3 sequence (DNA): TGTGCCAGCAGTTATCGAGGGACAGCCTACAATGAGCAGTTCTTC.

This chain links TRBV11-2 with TRBJ1-1, with 7 bases aligning to TRBD1. The CDR3 consists of 13 residues. Germline CDR1 SGHAT, CDR2 FQNNGV. The V and J ends lost 6 bases and 8 bases, in that order; junction bases with no gene match: 9. CDR3 sequence: CASRKGWDSEAFF. The CDR3 DNA is TGTGCCAGCAGAAAAGGGTGGGACAGCGAAGCTTTCTTT.